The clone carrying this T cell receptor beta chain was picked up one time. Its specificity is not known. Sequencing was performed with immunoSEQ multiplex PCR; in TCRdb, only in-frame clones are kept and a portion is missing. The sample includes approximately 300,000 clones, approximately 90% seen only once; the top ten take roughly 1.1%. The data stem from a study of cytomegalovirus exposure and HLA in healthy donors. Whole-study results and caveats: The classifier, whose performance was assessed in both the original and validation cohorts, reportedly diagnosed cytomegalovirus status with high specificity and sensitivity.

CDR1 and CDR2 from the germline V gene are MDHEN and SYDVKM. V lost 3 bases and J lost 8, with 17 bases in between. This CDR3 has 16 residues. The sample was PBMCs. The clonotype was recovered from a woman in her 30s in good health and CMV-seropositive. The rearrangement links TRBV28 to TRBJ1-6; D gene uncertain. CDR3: CASSLNWVGGDSPLHF. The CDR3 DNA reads TGTGCCAGCAGTTTGAACTGGGTAGGTGGGGATTCACCCCTCCACTTT. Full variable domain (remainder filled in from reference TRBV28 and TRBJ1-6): DVKVTQSSRYLVKRTGEKVFLECVQDMDHENMFWYRQDPGLGLRLIYFSYDVKMKEKGDIPEGYSVSREKKERFSLILESASTNQTSMYLCASSLNWVGGDSPLHFGNGTRLTVT.